This is a list of T cell receptor beta chains from one sample in a study of T cell responses to AZD1222 COVID-19 vaccine. Generated by immunoSEQ multiplex PCR, the TCRdb table keeps only in-frame clones and is missing some. The sample includes about 140,000 clones, 80% to 95% of them seen just once. The sample here was peripheral blood, taken on day 0 of AZD1222 vaccination. The receptors derive from an adult in good health. The CDR3 runs from the conserved cysteine through the conserved F or W. Fields, in order: D gene, clone size, V gene, J gene, CDR3 protein, CDR3 DNA. A D gene is named only where the DNA matches it firmly. Size is stated for part of the rows, as once, few or many counts, or as a class when the clone is expanded.

>.|.|TRBV5-8|TRBJ2-2
CASSLRQIGELFF
TGTGCCAGCAGCTTGAGACAGATCGGGGAGCTGTTTTTT
>.|once|TRBV20-1|TRBJ1-2
CSASMGANYGYTF
TGCAGTGCTAGTATGGGGGCAAACTATGGCTACACCTTC
>TRBD1|.|TRBV3-1/TRBV3-2|TRBJ2-5
CASSQREFKGGTPGTQYF
TGTGCCAGCAGCCAAAGAGAATTCAAAGGGGGCACTCCAGGGACCCAGTACTTC
>.|.|TRBV27|TRBJ1-2
CASSQLRNYGYTF
TGTGCCAGCAGTCAACTCAGGAACTATGGCTACACCTTC
>TRBD1|.|TRBV6-5|TRBJ1-2
CASSKGQTYGYTF
TGTGCCAGCAGTAAGGGACAGACCTATGGCTACACCTTC
>.|.|TRBV20-1|TRBJ1-4
CSAFSEKLFF
TGCAGTGCCTTCTCGGAAAAACTGTTTTTT
>.|.|TRBV28|TRBJ2-7
CASSKSYEQYF
TGTGCCAGCAGCAAGAGCTACGAGCAGTACTTC
>.|.|TRBV6-5|TRBJ1-2
CASSYRQGGGDGYTF
TGTGCCAGCAGTTACCGACAAGGGGGTGGCGATGGCTACACCTTC
>.|few|TRBV24-1|TRBJ1-1
CATSDGNLGNTEAFF
TGTGCCACCAGTGACGGGAATTTGGGGAACACTGAAGCTTTCTTT
>TRBD2|.|TRBV9|TRBJ2-3
CASSIERGPITDTQYF
TGTGCCAGCAGCATTGAGCGGGGGCCTATCACAGATACGCAGTATTTT
>.|.|TRBV7-2|TRBJ1-1
CASSLARNTEAFF
TGTGCCAGCAGCTTAGCCCGGAACACTGAAGCTTTCTTT
>.|.|TRBV12-3/TRBV12-4|TRBJ2-3
CASSPEDTQYF
TGTGCCAGCTCTCCGGAGGATACGCAGTATTTT
>TRBD2|.|TRBV18|TRBJ2-5
CASSPLRGGEETQYF
TGTGCCAGCTCACCACTGCGGGGGGGCGAAGAGACCCAGTACTTC
>TRBD2|few|TRBV7-2|TRBJ2-7
CASSNPGLADYEQYF
TGTGCCAGCAGCAACCCGGGACTAGCGGATTACGAGCAGTACTTC
>.|.|TRBV9|TRBJ2-1
CASSVDPGHNEQFF
TGTGCCAGCAGCGTAGATCCAGGACACAATGAGCAGTTCTTC
>TRBD2|.|TRBV5-6|TRBJ2-7
CASSGGGREGPYEQYF
TGTGCCAGCAGCGGAGGCGGGAGGGAGGGCCCCTACGAGCAGTACTTC
>TRBD1|.|TRBV27|TRBJ1-4
CASSLQGAGEKLFF
TGTGCCAGCAGTTTACAGGGGGCGGGTGAAAAACTGTTTTTT
>.|.|TRBV28|TRBJ1-5
CASSAPTLAQPQHF
TGTGCCAGCAGTGCTCCGACCCTGGCCCAGCCCCAGCATTTT
>.|.|TRBV5-4|TRBJ2-1
CASSLERQSGYNEQFF
TGTGCCAGCAGCTTGGAGAGACAGAGCGGATACAATGAGCAGTTCTTC
>TRBD1|.|TRBV5-5|TRBJ1-2
CASSFNLQGINGYTF
TGTGCCAGCAGCTTTAACCTACAGGGGATCAATGGCTACACCTTC
>.|.|TRBV4-2|TRBJ1-5
CASSPTLSSNQPQHF
TGTGCCAGCAGCCCAACTCTATCTAGCAATCAGCCCCAGCATTTT
>TRBD2|.|TRBV27|TRBJ2-1
CASSLIPRTSGREGRYNEQFF
TGTGCCAGCAGTTTAATCCCCCGGACTAGCGGGAGGGAAGGGAGATACAATGAGCAGTTCTTC
>TRBD1|.|TRBV19|TRBJ1-3
CASSPTGHSGNTIYF
TGTGCCAGTAGCCCGACAGGGCACTCTGGAAACACCATATATTTT
>TRBD1|.|TRBV2|TRBJ2-7
CASRPDRATVYEQYF
TGTGCCAGCAGACCGGACAGGGCCACCGTCTACGAGCAGTACTTC
>.|.|TRBV5-8|TRBJ1-1
CASSLDSLGLVMNTEAFF
TGTGCCAGCAGCTTAGACAGTCTCGGGTTAGTGATGAACACTGAAGCTTTCTTT
>.|.|TRBV11-2|TRBJ2-1
CASSLHLRRGMNEQFF
TGTGCCAGCAGCTTACATCTGAGGAGGGGAATGAATGAGCAGTTCTTC
>.|few|TRBV7-9|TRBJ2-1
CASSNPSNEQFF
TGTGCCAGCAGCAACCCGAGCAATGAGCAGTTCTTC
>.|.|TRBV6-1|TRBJ1-4
CASSEFPQGREKLFF
TGTGCCAGCAGTGAATTTCCCCAGGGTCGCGAAAAACTGTTTTTT
>.|.|TRBV18|TRBJ1-4
CASSPDANEKLFF
TGTGCCAGCTCGCCAGACGCTAATGAAAAACTGTTTTTT
>.|.|TRBV19|TRBJ1-6
CASSIWRDNSPLHF
TGTGCCAGTAGTATCTGGCGGGATAATTCACCCCTCCACTTT
>TRBD1|.|TRBV28|TRBJ1-2
CASSLGTGLLRGYTF
TGTGCCAGCAGTTTGGGGACAGGGCTACTAAGGGGCTACACCTTC
>.|.|TRBV28|TRBJ1-2
CASSRAHTSANYGYTF
TGTGCCAGCAGTCGGGCCCATACGTCAGCTAACTATGGCTACACCTTC
>TRBD1|.|TRBV7-9|TRBJ1-2
CASSPQQGSYGYTF
TGTGCCAGCAGCCCCCAACAGGGGTCCTATGGCTACACCTTC